These 21 T cell receptor beta chains were sequenced from one sample in a study of T cells after posttransplantation cyclophosphamide. The naive gate required viable CD3+CD4+ or CD3+CD8+ cells with CCR7+CD45RA+CD45RO-CD95-CD27+CD28+ phenotype. Assay used: immunoSEQ multiplex PCR; TCRdb lists only in-frame clones, some missing. Among fewer than 300 clones, approximately 97% were seen once, and the ten largest hold roughly 4.9%. The specimen sequenced was naive CD8+ T cells sorted from PBMCs. Receptor source: a man in his forties or fifties.

The CDR3: CASRPQGTGNTIYF. In DNA form, the CDR3 reads TGTGCCAGCAGACCCCAGGGAACTGGAAACACCATATATTTT. The chain recombines TRBV14 with TRBJ1-3, with D possibly being TRBD1 (5 bases). V lost 6 bases, J lost 2 bases, and 11 bases lay in between. CDR3 length equals 14 residues. Germline values: CDR1 SGHDN, CDR2 FVKESK.

This sequence joins TRBV19 and TRBJ2-1; D possibly corresponds to TRBD2 (6 bases). V was pared by 6 bases and J by 7 bases, with 22 bases between. The CDR3 has 16 residues. Per the germline V gene, CDR1 is LNHDA and CDR2 is SQIVND (reference sequence). In DNA, the CDR3 is TGTGCCAGTAGCCAAATTAGCCTACTAGCTCCAAATGAGCAGTTCTTC. Its protein product is CASSQISLLAPNEQFF. Filled out from reference TRBV19 and TRBJ2-1, the complete variable domain reads DGGITQSPKYLFRKEGQNVTLSCEQNLNHDAMYWYRQDPGQGLRLIYYSQIVNDFQKGDIAEGYSVSREKKESFPLTVTSAQKNPTAFYLCASSQISLLAPNEQFFGPGTRLTVL.

The chain has TRBV6-5 and TRBJ1-2, with 7 bases lining up with TRBD1. The CDR3 length is 15 residues. Germline V CDR1 and CDR2: MNHEY, SVGAGI. V trimming: 8 bases; J trimming: 2 bases; junction bases outside the gene matches: 11. The CDR3, as DNA: TGTGCCAGCGGGGTTAGGCAGGGACAGAACTATGGCTACACCTTC. As protein: CASGVRQGQNYGYTF.

The rearrangement links TRBV11-3 to TRBJ2-3, with 10 bases matching TRBD2. The CDR3 extends over 16 amino acids. V shed 4 bases, J shed 5 bases, and the junction held 9 bases outside the gene matches. Germline V CDR1 and CDR2: SGHNT, YENEEA. CDR3 nucleotides: TGTGCCAGCAGCTCAAGAGCGGGGGGGCTGAAAGATACGCAGTATTTT. It encodes CASSSRAGGLKDTQYF. The entire variable domain, with the rest obtained from reference TRBV11-3 and TRBJ2-3, is as follows: EAGVVQSPRYKIIEKKQPVAFWCNPISGHNTLYWYLQNLGQGPELLIRYENEEAVDDSQLPKDRFSAERLKGVDSTLKIQPAELGDSAVYLCASSSRAGGLKDTQYFGPGTRLTVL.

The rearrangement joins TRBV21-1 to TRBJ1-2. TRBV21-1 is a documented pseudogene. The CDR3 runs 15 residues. The CDR3 region has the DNA TGTGCCAGCAGGGTCGACTACAGAAAGACCTATGGCTACACCTTC. Translation gives CASRVDYRKTYGYTF.

The rearrangement uses TRBV29-1 and TRBJ2-7; D is possibly TRBD2 (5 bases). Germline V CDR1 and CDR2: SQVTM, ANQGSEA. V was cut by 0 bases and J by 5 bases, with 14 bases left in between. The CDR3 is 14 residues long. The CDR3 DNA follows: TGCAGCGTTGAAGATCAGAGGGATGGCCACGAGCAGTACTTC. Translating it yields CSVEDQRDGHEQYF.

V and J are TRBV7-9 and TRBJ1-1; the match to TRBD1 covers 8 bases. The length of the CDR3 is 16 residues. With 4 bases clipped from V and 1 base from J, the junction kept 8 bases outside the gene matches. CDR1 is SEHNR and CDR2 is FQNEAQ in the germline V gene (reference sequence). The DNA of the CDR3 is TGTGCCAGCAGCTCCAGCTCCAGGGGGCCGAACACTGAAGCTTTCTTT. The encoded protein is CASSSSSRGPNTEAFF.

CDR3 region: CASSSGAYSNQPQHF. The CDR3 nucleotides read TGTGCCAGCAGCTCCGGAGCTTATAGCAATCAGCCCCAGCATTTT. The rearrangement uses TRBV7-2 and TRBJ1-5; D not resolved. Germline CDR1 is SGHTA and CDR2 is FQGNSA. This CDR3 has 15 amino acids. V was trimmed by 4 bases and J by 0 bases, leaving 10 bases between them.

As DNA, the CDR3 is TGTGCCGGAGGGGAAGGCCATCGCACAGATACGCAGTATTTT. Its translation: CAGGEGHRTDTQYF. V is TRBV30 and J is TRBJ2-3, with D maybe TRBD2 (6 bases). Germline V gene sequence: CDR1 GTSNPN, CDR2 SVGIG (reference sequence). The V end was cut by 8 bases, the J end by 1 base, with 16 bases between. This CDR3 is built from 14 residues.

The chain has TRBV10-1 and TRBJ1-1; D is ambiguous. This CDR3 is built from 13 residues. Germline V lookup: CDR1 WNHNN, CDR2 SYGVQD (reference sequence). The ends were cut back, 6 bases at V and 8 bases at J, with 16 bases in the middle. CDR3 sequence reads: CASSKTPPWEAFF. The CDR3 bases are TGCGCCAGCAGCAAAACACCCCCTTGGGAAGCTTTCTTT.

This chain joins TRBV4-1 and TRBJ1-5; D is perhaps TRBD1 (5 bases). The CDR3 covers 19 residues. CDR1 and CDR2 (germline): MGHRA, YSYEKL. The germline V and J ends were trimmed by 0 bases and 4 bases, with 22 bases remaining between them. CDR3 bases: TGCGCCAGCAGCCAAGATCCCCTACTTCCGGGACTTATAAATCAGCCCCAGCATTTT. This sequence encodes CASSQDPLLPGLINQPQHF.

The CDR3 spells CASSLIPGSYNSPLHF. The CDR3 nucleotides are TGTGCCAGCAGTTTGATCCCGGGCTCCTATAATTCACCCCTCCACTTT. V gene TRBV28 combines with J gene TRBJ1-6; no firm D call. The CDR3 is made up of 16 amino acids. Trimming took 3 bases from V and 0 from J, leaving 9 bases between them. The germline V gene encodes CDR1 MDHEN and CDR2 SYDVKM.

The chain combines TRBV6-1 with TRBJ2-2; D remains unclear. In germline, CDR1 is MNHNS, CDR2 SASEGT. The V end was cut by 0 bases, the J end by 5 bases, with 10 bases between. The CDR3 spans 15 residues. CDR3 DNA: TGTGCCAGCAGTGAAGCGCTAATGAGGACCGGGGAGCTGTTTTTT. Translating it yields CASSEALMRTGELFF.

The chain employs TRBV19 and TRBJ2-7; D is unclear. The ends were cut back, 3 bases at V and 7 bases at J, with 13 bases in the middle. The CDR3 covers 13 residues. Germline CDR1 reads LNHDA; CDR2 reads SQIVND (reference sequence). The CDR3 is CASSMSASLEQYF. The CDR3 DNA sequence: TGTGCCAGTAGTATGTCCGCAAGCTTGGAGCAGTACTTC.

The chain joins TRBV11-2 to TRBJ1-3; 8 bases map to TRBD1. The CDR3 runs 15 residues. V was pared by 5 bases and J by 9 bases, with 12 bases of the junction left unmatched. Germline V gives CDR1 SGHAT, CDR2 FQNNGV. The CDR3 spells CASSLGTGAPTTIYF. The CDR3 coding sequence is TGTGCCAGCAGCCTCGGGACAGGAGCACCGACCACCATATATTTT.

In this sample, this clone turned up once. The chain links TRBV7-9 to TRBJ2-7; D is undetermined. Germline V gene data show CDR1 as SEHNR and CDR2 as FQNEAQ (reference sequence). The CDR3 covers 13 residues. V lost 2 bases and J lost 0, with 5 bases in between. The CDR3 sequence is CASSLTSSYEQYF. The CDR3 DNA follows: TGTGCCAGCAGCTTAACAAGCTCCTACGAGCAGTACTTC.

CDR3 protein: CAWKAAGGHTGELFF. CDR3 in DNA: TGTGCCTGGAAGGCGGCGGGGGGGCACACCGGGGAGCTGTTTTTT. The rearrangement links TRBV30 to TRBJ2-2; 9 bases are a match to TRBD2. V lost 4 bases, J lost 3 bases, and 6 bases stayed unmatched. CDR1 is GTSNPN and CDR2 is SVGIG in the germline V gene (reference sequence). The CDR3 has 15 residues.

The J gene is TRBJ1-1, the V gene TRBV11-2; the D is unclear. From germline, CDR1 is SGHAT and CDR2 FQNNGV. This CDR3 contains 15 residues. V shed 5 bases and J shed 2 bases, with 15 bases lying between them. CDR3 amino acids: CASSPYRQVNTEAFF. The DNA for the CDR3 is TGTGCCAGCAGCCCCTACCGGCAGGTTAACACTGAAGCTTTCTTT.

The table lists this clone with a count of one. J is TRBJ1-4 and V is TRBV7-3, with D possibly being TRBD1 (6 bases). This CDR3 is built from 13 residues. V lost 5 bases to trimming and J lost 12 bases, with 16 bases between them. Germline-derived CDR1 and CDR2 are SGHTA and FQGTGA. The chain's CDR3 is CASSPLVGGELFF. The CDR3 region has the DNA TGTGCCAGCAGCCCCTTGGTAGGGGGTGAACTGTTTTTT.

Comments on this clone: The missing conserved phenylalanine or tryptophan at the end of this CDR3 makes a read error likely. This chain connects TRBV6-1 to TRBJ1-5; 7 bases map to TRBD1. The CDR3 has 16 residues. V lost 4 bases and J lost 7; bases outside the gene matches: 13. Germline V lookup: CDR1 MNHNS, CDR2 SASEGT. The CDR3 region is CASSGEYRGFLQPQHL. The CDR3 coding sequence is TGTGCCAGCAGTGGAGAGTACAGGGGATTTTTGCAGCCCCAGCATCTT.

This clone showed up just once. The chain joins TRBV19 to TRBJ2-7; D is undetermined. Germline V gene lookup returns CDR1 LNHDA and CDR2 SQIVND (reference sequence). V was shortened by 3 bases and J by 7 bases, with 13 bases between the two germline ends. The CDR3 consists of 13 residues. The CDR3 nucleotides are TGTGCCAGTAGTATGTCCGCAGGCTTGGAGCAGTACTTC. Protein: CASSMSAGLEQYF.